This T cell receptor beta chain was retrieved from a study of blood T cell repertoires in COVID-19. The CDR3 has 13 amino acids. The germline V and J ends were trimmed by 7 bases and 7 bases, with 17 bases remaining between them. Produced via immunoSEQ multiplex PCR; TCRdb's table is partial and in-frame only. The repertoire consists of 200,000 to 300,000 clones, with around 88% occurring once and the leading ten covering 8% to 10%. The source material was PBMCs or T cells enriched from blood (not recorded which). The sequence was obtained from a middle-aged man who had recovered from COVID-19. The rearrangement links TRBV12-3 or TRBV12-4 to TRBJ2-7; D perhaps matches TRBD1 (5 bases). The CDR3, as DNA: TGTGCCAGCAAACTAACAGGTGGTCGGGAGCAGTACTTC. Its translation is CASKLTGGREQYF.